This T cell receptor beta chain originates from a study of T cell repertoires in cytomegalovirus infection. Study overall: As its CMV epitopes, the study selected recently identified HLA-C-restricted and well-studied HLA-B-restricted targets. Public TCR beta signature analysis indicated the presence of both CMV infection and matching HLA type. Findings of the study overall: The ex vivo response was dominated by HLA-C-restricted CMV-specific TCR beta clonotypes.

This CDR3 comprises 16 residues. V shed 3 bases, J shed 1 base, and the junction held 0 bases outside the gene matches. CDR1 and CDR2 (germline): SGHNT, YENEEA. On this clonotype: Its antigen is unidentified.

MiXCR, applied by TCRdb to the reads, yields one record per CDR3 protein. The data hold 25,000 to 35,000 distinct CDR3 sequences, with roughly a fifth observed a single time. The sample consisted of CD8+ T cells from cultured PBMCs, taken from culture after CMV antigen stimulation. The V call is TRBV11-3, the J call TRBJ2-3; 14 bases are a match to TRBD2. The source is a human donor in good health (CMV status not recorded). Some clones in this sample may be carry-over from other donors' samples. The DNA of the CDR3 is TGTGCCAGCAGCTTGGGACTAGCGGGAGGCACAGATACGCAGTATTTT. This sequence encodes CASSLGLAGGTDTQYF.